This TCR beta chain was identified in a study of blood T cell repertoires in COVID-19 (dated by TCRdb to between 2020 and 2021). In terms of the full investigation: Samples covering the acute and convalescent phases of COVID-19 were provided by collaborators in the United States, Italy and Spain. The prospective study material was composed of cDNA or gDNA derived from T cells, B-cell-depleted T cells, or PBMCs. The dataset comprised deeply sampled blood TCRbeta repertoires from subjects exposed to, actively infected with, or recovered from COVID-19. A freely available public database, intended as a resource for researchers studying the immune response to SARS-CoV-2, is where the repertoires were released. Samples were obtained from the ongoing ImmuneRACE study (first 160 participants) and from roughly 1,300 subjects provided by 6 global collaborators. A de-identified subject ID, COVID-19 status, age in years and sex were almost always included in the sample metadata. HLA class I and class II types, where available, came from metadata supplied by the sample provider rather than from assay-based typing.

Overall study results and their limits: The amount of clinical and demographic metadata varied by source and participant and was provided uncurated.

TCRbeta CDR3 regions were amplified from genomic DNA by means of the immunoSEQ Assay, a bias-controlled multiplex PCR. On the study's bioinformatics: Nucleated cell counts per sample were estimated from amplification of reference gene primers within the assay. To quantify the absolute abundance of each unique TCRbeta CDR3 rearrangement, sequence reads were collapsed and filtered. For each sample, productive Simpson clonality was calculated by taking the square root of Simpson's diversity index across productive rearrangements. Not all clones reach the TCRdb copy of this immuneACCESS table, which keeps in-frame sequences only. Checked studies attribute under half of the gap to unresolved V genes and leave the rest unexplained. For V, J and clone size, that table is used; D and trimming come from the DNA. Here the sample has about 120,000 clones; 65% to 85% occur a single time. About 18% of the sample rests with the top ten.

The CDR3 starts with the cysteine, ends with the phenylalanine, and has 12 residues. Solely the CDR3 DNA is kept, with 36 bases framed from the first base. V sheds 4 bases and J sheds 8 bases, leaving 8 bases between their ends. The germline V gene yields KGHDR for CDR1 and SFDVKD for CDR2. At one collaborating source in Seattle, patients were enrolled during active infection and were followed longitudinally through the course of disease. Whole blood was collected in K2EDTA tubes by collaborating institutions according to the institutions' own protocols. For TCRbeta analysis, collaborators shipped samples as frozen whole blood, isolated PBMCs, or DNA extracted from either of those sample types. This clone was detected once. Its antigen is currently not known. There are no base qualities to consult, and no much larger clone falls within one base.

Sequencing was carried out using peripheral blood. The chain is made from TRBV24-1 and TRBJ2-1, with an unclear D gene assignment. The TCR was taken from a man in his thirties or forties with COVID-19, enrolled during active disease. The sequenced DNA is TGTGCCACCAGTGACTTTAATGATGAGCAGTTCTTC. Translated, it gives CATSDFNDEQFF.